Reported below is one TCR beta chain. Its matching antigen is unknown. This specimen comes from a study of monozygotic twins with inflammatory bowel disease. Study results and caveats: Data gave no support to a single strong signal or clonotype associated with IBD.

TCRdb re-called the 5' RACE reads, yielding one record per CDR3 amino acid sequence without DNA. Its table records fewer than 550,000 distinct CDR3 sequences. The CDR3 runs to 15 residues. Germline CDR1 and CDR2: SNHLY and FYNNEI. This TCR derives from a human donor with ulcerative colitis or Crohn's disease, or a healthy co-twin of an affected twin (not recorded which). The J gene is TRBJ2-1, the V gene TRBV2; TCRdb gives TRBD2 as the D gene, but with no DNA this cannot be confirmed. Sequencing was done on a sample of blood. The CDR3 region is CASIERASASGEQFF.